The 23 T cell receptor beta chains given below trace back to one sample, sequenced in a study of cytomegalovirus exposure and HLA in healthy donors. Use of 60 Vbeta and 13 Jbeta primers characterized the PCR. Libraries were prepared by immunoSEQ multiplex PCR; TCRdb keeps only in-frame clonotypes and omits some of them. In the table there are a few hundred thousand clones, around nine tenths of which are singletons. Sequencing was carried out using PBMCs. These receptors were obtained from a girl aged 2 to 9 in good health and CMV-seronegative.

CDR3 sequence: CASRRDRTPQPQHF. The CDR3 DNA is TGTGCCAGCAGGAGAGACAGGACCCCTCAGCCCCAGCATTTT. The chain links TRBV6-1 to TRBJ1-5; the D gene is possibly TRBD1 (6 bases). Between the trimmed V and J ends, which lost 6 bases and 6 bases, there was a span of 15 bases. The germline gives CDR1 MNHNS, CDR2 SASEGT. The CDR3 consists of 14 residues.

V is TRBV4-1 and J is TRBJ2-3; 9 bases are a match to TRBD2. This CDR3 comprises 17 residues. The ends lost 1 base at V and 2 bases at J; junction bases unmatched: 7. The germline gives CDR1 MGHRA, CDR2 YSYEKL. This CDR3 reads CASSQVSSGDITDTQYF. Written as DNA, the CDR3 is TGCGCCAGCAGCCAAGTCTCTAGCGGGGACATCACAGATACGCAGTATTTT.

Concerning this clone: The same CDR3 can be traced to other DNA sequences in this sample. The chain has TRBV30 and TRBJ2-6; unclear D gene. V lost 2 bases and J lost 4, with 3 bases in between. Germline CDR1 GTSNPN, CDR2 SVGIG (reference sequence). The CDR3 spans 12 residues. The CDR3 bases are TGTGCCTGGAGTTCGGGGGCCAACGTCCTGACTTTC. As protein: CAWSSGANVLTF.

Details on this clone: Other DNA sequences in the same sample also yield this CDR3. Here the CDR3 reads CASSYGGGNQPQHF. CDR3 DNA: TGTGCCAGCAGTTACGGGGGGGGCAATCAGCCCCAGCATTTT. The V and J genes are TRBV6-5 and TRBJ1-5; perhaps TRBD1 as D (5 bases). Germline V CDR1 and CDR2: MNHEY, SVGAGI. The CDR3 contains 14 residues. The germline V and J ends were trimmed by 2 bases and 2 bases, with 7 bases remaining between them.

The chain recombines TRBV5-4 with TRBJ2-2; D gene ambiguous. The V end lost 4 bases, the J end lost 0 bases, and 10 bases lay between the germline ends. Germline CDR1 SGHNT, CDR2 YYREEE (reference sequence). The CDR3 extends over 15 amino acids. CDR3 amino acids: CASSTTQANTGELFF. DNA for the CDR3: TGTGCCAGCAGCACGACTCAAGCGAACACCGGGGAGCTGTTTTTT.

This clone was observed a single time. J is TRBJ2-1 and V is TRBV7-9; 8 bases align to TRBD1. The CDR3 length is 16 residues. Germline CDR1 and CDR2: SEHNR and FQNEAQ (reference sequence). V shed 5 bases, J shed 3 bases, and the junction held 9 bases outside the gene matches. The DNA of the CDR3 is TGTGCCAGCAGCCCAAAAGGGACAGGAAGCTACAATGAGCAGTTCTTC. This translates into CASSPKGTGSYNEQFF.

J is TRBJ2-2 and V is TRBV6-1, with D unresolved. Germline assignment: CDR1 MNHNS and CDR2 SASEGT. This CDR3 comprises 14 residues. Trimming took 4 bases from V and 1 from J, leaving 7 bases between them. The CDR3 loop is CASSGQVNTGELFF. CDR3 coding DNA: TGTGCCAGCAGTGGCCAGGTGAACACCGGGGAGCTGTTTTTT.

The rearrangement joins TRBV11-2 to TRBJ2-7; perhaps TRBD1 as D (5 bases). With 3 bases removed from V and 0 bases from J, the gap between germline ends came to 12 bases. The germline V gene has CDR1 SGHAT and CDR2 FQNNGV. The CDR3 has 15 amino acids. The CDR3, as DNA: TGTGCCAGCAGCTTTCAGGGAAAGACCTCCTACGAGCAGTACTTC. It codes for CASSFQGKTSYEQYF.

The rearrangement links TRBV7-3 to TRBJ1-1; tentatively, D is TRBD1 (6 bases). CDR1 SGHTA and CDR2 FQGTGA come from the germline V gene. The ends were cut back, 2 bases at V and 11 bases at J, with 15 bases in the middle. CDR3 length: 13 residues. The DNA for the CDR3 is TGTGCCAGCAGCTTATCCACCGGGACACGCGCTTTCTTT. Encoded protein: CASSLSTGTRAFF.

The genes are TRBV19 and TRBJ2-7, with 11 bases fitting TRBD1. Germline V gene sequence: CDR1 LNHDA, CDR2 SQIVND (reference sequence). After removal of 3 bases from V and 3 bases from J, the junction contained 1 base not matched to a gene. CDR3 length: 14 amino acids. CDR3 coding DNA: TGTGCCAGTAGTATGGGGACAGGGGGCTACGAGCAGTACTTC. Amino acids: CASSMGTGGYEQYF.

The chain joins TRBV30 to TRBJ2-1, with D maybe TRBD2 (7 bases). The CDR3 has 14 amino acids. The germline V gene has CDR1 GTSNPN and CDR2 SVGIG (reference sequence). V was shortened by 4 bases and J by 7 bases, with 17 bases between the two germline ends. CDR3 sequence (DNA): TGTGCCTGGAAACGGGGAGGGGGGAGGAATGAGCAGTTCTTC. Translated, it gives CAWKRGGGRNEQFF.

The CDR3 reads CAISEFLAGGNGELFF. CDR3 bases: TGTGCCATCAGTGAGTTTCTAGCGGGAGGAAACGGGGAGCTGTTTTTT. The genes are TRBV10-3 and TRBJ2-2; 11 bases are a match to TRBD2. The CDR3 length is 16 residues. CDR1 ENHRY and CDR2 SYGVKD come from the germline V gene. The ends lost 1 base at V and 7 bases at J; junction bases unmatched: 5.

The CDR3 DNA reads TGTGCCAGTAGTATGCCGTTAGCGGGGGACTACACCGGGGAGCTGTTTTTT. Translated: CASSMPLAGDYTGELFF. V is TRBV19 and J is TRBJ2-2; 9 nucleotides align to TRBD2. This CDR3 region has 17 residues. Trimming cost V 3 bases and J 3 bases; bases outside gene matches: 8. The germline gives CDR1 LNHDA, CDR2 SQIVND (reference sequence).

V and J are TRBV29-1 and TRBJ1-3; 8 bases are a match to TRBD1. V gave up 6 bases and J gave up 0 bases; unmatched junction bases: 7. This CDR3 has 15 amino acids. Germline lookup yields CDR1 SQVTM and CDR2 ANQGSEA. The CDR3 DNA follows: TGCAGCGTCCTGACAGGGGCCAGCTCTGGAAACACCATATATTTT. Protein product: CSVLTGASSGNTIYF.

As for this clone: Additional DNA sequences in this sample encode the identical CDR3. This rearrangement joins TRBV5-6 to TRBJ2-7; the match to TRBD1 covers 9 bases. Germline trimming cut 0 bases from V and 5 bases from J; bases unmatched to any gene: 6. The CDR3 is 15 amino acids. Looked up from germline, CDR1 is SGHDT and CDR2 is YYEEEE. CDR3 sequence reads: CASSLVGQGIHEQYF. The DNA of the CDR3 is TGTGCCAGCAGCTTGGTCGGACAGGGGATCCACGAGCAGTACTTC.

V usage is TRBV5-1 and J usage is TRBJ2-7; D might be TRBD1 (6 bases). The V gene's germline CDR1 is SGHRS and CDR2 YFSETQ. The V end lost 0 bases, the J end lost 3 bases, and 16 bases lay between the germline ends. The CDR3 consists of 16 residues. In DNA, the CDR3 is TGCGCCAGCAGCTTGGTGGCCAGGGGAGACCTCTACGAGCAGTACTTC. This encodes CASSLVARGDLYEQYF.

The V call is TRBV29-1, the J call TRBJ2-5, with D uncertain. Germline CDR1 is SQVTM and CDR2 is ANQGSEA. The length of the CDR3 is 12 residues. The ends were cut back, 2 bases at V and 5 bases at J, with 9 bases in the middle. The CDR3 here is CSVENPRETQYF. The CDR3 bases are TGCAGCGTTGAAAACCCCAGGGAGACCCAGTACTTC.

V and J are TRBV5-1 and TRBJ1-1; D is unresolved. CDR1 and CDR2 from the germline V gene are SGHRS and YFSETQ. The CDR3 sequence is 14 residues long. The V end lost 0 bases, the J end lost 0 bases, and 6 bases lay between the germline ends. In nucleotides, the CDR3 is TGCGCCAGCAGCTTGGGAGGGATGAACACTGAAGCTTTCTTT. Translated: CASSLGGMNTEAFF.

The chain combines TRBV6-1 with TRBJ1-5; D is perhaps TRBD1 (5 bases). The germline V gene has CDR1 MNHNS and CDR2 SASEGT. The CDR3 has 15 amino acids. Trimming stripped 6 bases from V and 7 bases from J, with 19 bases between. CDR3 loop: CASSQVVGARQPQHF. The CDR3, as DNA: TGTGCCAGCAGCCAGGTAGTTGGGGCAAGGCAGCCCCAGCATTTT.

The V and J genes are TRBV10-3 and TRBJ2-7, with TRBD1 matching over 7 bases. Germline CDR1 is ENHRY and CDR2 is SYGVKD. The length of the CDR3 is 14 residues. Unmatched junction bases numbered 4, after V lost 0 bases and J lost 5 bases. CDR3 coding DNA: TGTGCCATCAGTGAGTCCGGCAGGGGGAACGAGCAGTACTTC. As protein: CAISESGRGNEQYF.

In DNA form, the CDR3 reads TGTGCCAGCAGTGAGGAGGGCCACTATGGCTACACCTTC. This translates into CASSEEGHYGYTF. The chain employs TRBV25-1 and TRBJ1-2; D gene ambiguous. This CDR3 has 13 residues. The germline CDR1 and CDR2 sequences are MGHDK and SYGVNS. Deletions cut 3 bases from V and 3 bases from J, with 8 bases between.

With respect to this clone: The junction departs from germline at one end; a sequencing error may be responsible. V and J are TRBV30 and TRBJ1-1; no firm D call. This CDR3 has 15 amino acids. Germline lookup yields CDR1 GTSNPN and CDR2 SVGIG (reference sequence). In nucleotides, the CDR3 is TGTGCCTGGAGTGTATTAAGCGGCTCGAACACTAAAGCTTTCTTT. Translated: CAWSVLSGSNTKAFF.

The V and J genes are TRBV5-1 and TRBJ1-3; D is unclear. Germline V gene sequence: CDR1 SGHRS, CDR2 YFSETQ. The CDR3 runs to 14 residues. The CDR3 sequence: CAYSGRSSGNTIYF. DNA for the CDR3: TGCGCTTACTCGGGGAGGAGCTCTGGAAACACCATATATTTT.